The entry that follows covers one T cell receptor (beta chain) sequence. Between the trimmed V and J ends, which lost 5 bases and 4 bases, there was a span of 9 bases. The CDR3 spans 13 residues. The data were taken from a study of blood T cell repertoires in COVID-19. Study as a whole: Sites across the United States, Italy and Spain contributed samples from acute and convalescent COVID-19.

Individuals drawn from approximately 22 US areas were about 18 to 89 years old. Clinical history reported by participants formed the basis on which cohorts were assigned. The data were produced by immunoSEQ multiplex PCR, yet TCRdb's version contains in-frame clones alone and is incomplete. The sample carries roughly 250,000 clones, roughly 90% recorded once. The sequencing input was PBMCs or T cells enriched from blood (not recorded which). The clonotype originates from a woman between 40 and 50 years old with acute COVID-19. This sequence joins TRBV12-3 or TRBV12-4 and TRBJ2-1; D unclear. The CDR3 DNA is TGTGCCAGCAGTGCGCTCCTATACAATGAGCAGTTCTTC. This sequence encodes CASSALLYNEQFF.